This TCR beta chain was identified during a study of shared clonotypes between healthy human individuals. Germline values: CDR1 SGHVS, CDR2 FNYEAQ. Trimming stripped 2 bases from V and 5 bases from J, with 13 bases between. CDR3 length equals 14 residues. Roughly 200 ng DNA, around 30,000 T cell genomes, went into each sorted-subset replicate PCR. Assay used: immunoSEQ multiplex PCR; TCRdb lists only in-frame clones, some missing. This repertoire shows around 2.5 million clones, approximately 93% found once; its top ten account for around 0.37%. The source material was naive CD4+ T cells from PBMCs. Subset meaning: CD45RA+ positively selected. The TCR comes from a man between 18 and 29 years old in good health. Some clones in this sample may be carry-over from other donors' samples. The rearrangement links TRBV7-6 to TRBJ2-7, with D perhaps TRBD2 (6 bases). The CDR3 DNA is TGTGCCAGCAGCTTAAGGAGGGCCCCCGACGAGCAGTACTTC. Translation: CASSLRRAPDEQYF.